Included here is one T cell receptor (beta chain) sequence, with context. Germline and junction disagree at one end, which may indicate a read error. The record originates from a study of blood T cell repertoires in COVID-19. The wider study: Sites across the United States, Italy and Spain contributed samples from acute and convalescent COVID-19.

Libraries were prepared by immunoSEQ multiplex PCR; TCRdb keeps only in-frame clonotypes and omits some of them. The sample comprises about 110,000 clones, less than 85% of which are singletons, and roughly 3.8% rests with the top ten. CDR1 SNHLY and CDR2 FYNNEI come from the germline V gene. The CDR3 runs 15 residues. This receptor was obtained from an elderly woman with acute or convalescent COVID-19. V usage is TRBV2 and J usage is TRBJ1-2; 8 bases map to TRBD1. The specimen was peripheral blood. CDR3 nucleotide sequence: TGTGCCAGCGGAGGGTCAGGACAGGGTCCCTATAGCTACACCTTC. Translated, it gives CASGGSGQGPYSYTF.